Shown below are 5 T cell receptor beta chains from a single sample sequenced in a study of T cells after yellow fever vaccination. Via MiXCR, TCRdb re-called the 5' RACE reads, giving one row per CDR3 protein. Of 400,000 or so distinct CDR3 sequences in the sample, over 5% were seen once. This specimen consisted of PBMCs, obtained 5 days after the yellow fever booster vaccination. These receptors were obtained from a young man who received the YFV17D yellow fever vaccine.

V and J are TRBV12-3 or TRBV12-4 and TRBJ2-7; D call uncertain. V lost 5 bases, J lost 3 bases, and 14 bases lay in between. The CDR3 is 14 amino acids. In DNA form, the CDR3 reads TGTGCCAGCAGTAATGACCTAGGGCTCTACGAGCAGTACTTC. It encodes CASSNDLGLYEQYF.

A few counts support this clonotype. J is TRBJ2-1 and V is TRBV20-1, with D tentatively TRBD2 (6 bases). The V and J ends lost 0 bases and 11 bases respectively, with 14 bases between them. Germline-derived CDR1 and CDR2 are DFQATT and SNEGSKA (reference sequence). The CDR3 covers 13 residues. CDR3 bases: TGCAGTGCTAGAGATGGGGCCGGAGGGAAGCAGTTCTTC. It yields the protein CSARDGAGGKQFF.

This chain connects TRBV5-4 to TRBJ2-3, with 11 nucleotides matching TRBD2. This CDR3 contains 16 residues. J lost 2 bases, V lost 3 bases, and 5 bases had no gene match. CDR1 and CDR2 from the germline V gene are SGHNT and YYREEE (reference sequence). CDR3 bases: TGTGCCAGCAGCTCACTAGCGGGAGCCTCCACAGATACGCAGTATTTT. Its protein product is CASSSLAGASTDTQYF.

This clonotype was seen more than once but under ten times. The chain uses TRBV15 and TRBJ1-4, with D hard to call. The CDR3 sequence is 14 residues long. V was trimmed by 3 bases and J by 3 bases, leaving 8 bases between them. CDR1 and CDR2 (germline): LNHNV, YYDKDF (reference sequence). This chain's CDR3 is CATSSHGANEKLFF. CDR3 nucleotide sequence: TGTGCCACCAGCAGTCACGGGGCTAATGAAAAACTGTTTTTT.

This clonotype was counted ten times or more. The chain couples TRBV12-3 or TRBV12-4 to TRBJ2-2, with D hard to call. The CDR3 contains 13 residues. Trimming left V 9 bases short and J 0 bases short, with 8 bases between. CDR3: CASPRSNTGELFF. CDR3 nucleotides: TGTGCCAGTCCGAGATCGAACACCGGGGAGCTGTTTTTT.